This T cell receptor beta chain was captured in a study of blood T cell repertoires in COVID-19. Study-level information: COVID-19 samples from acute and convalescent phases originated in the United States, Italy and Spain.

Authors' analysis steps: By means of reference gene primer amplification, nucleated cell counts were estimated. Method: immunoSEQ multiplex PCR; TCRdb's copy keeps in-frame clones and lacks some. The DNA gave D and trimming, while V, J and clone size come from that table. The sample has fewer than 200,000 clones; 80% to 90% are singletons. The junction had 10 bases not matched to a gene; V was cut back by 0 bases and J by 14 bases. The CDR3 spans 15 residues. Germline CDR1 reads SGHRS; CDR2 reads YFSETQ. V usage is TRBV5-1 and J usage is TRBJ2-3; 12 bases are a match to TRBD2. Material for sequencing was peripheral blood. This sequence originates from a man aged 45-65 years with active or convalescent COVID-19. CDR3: CASSLATSGGLRRYF. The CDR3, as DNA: TGCGCCAGCAGCTTGGCTACTAGCGGGGGGCTCAGGAGGTATTTT.